This T cell receptor (beta chain) originates from a study of blood T cell repertoires in COVID-19. Overall study: Samples representing acute and convalescent COVID-19 were sourced from the United States, Italy and Spain. Nucleic acid was either cDNA or gDNA, and it came from T cells, B-cell-depleted T cells, or PBMCs.

Authors' analysis steps: Estimation of nucleated cell counts relied on the amplification of reference gene primers. Profiling relied on immunoSEQ multiplex PCR, and the TCRdb table lists in-frame clones only, not all of them. V, J and clone size are taken as reported in that table, and D and trimming were inferred from the DNA itself. The table includes tens of thousands of clones, about 91% detected once. The V gene's germline CDR1 is KGHDR and CDR2 SFDVKD. The CDR3 extends over 16 amino acids. Trimming at V came to 0 bases and at J to 4 bases, leaving 4 bases not matched to a gene. The sequencing input was peripheral blood. This sequence joins TRBV24-1 and TRBJ2-2; 7 nucleotides agree with TRBD2. The TCR was taken from a man aged 65 to 79 with active COVID-19. The CDR3: CATSDLAGVSTGELFF. In DNA, the CDR3 is TGTGCCACCAGTGATTTGGCGGGAGTGAGCACCGGGGAGCTGTTTTTT.